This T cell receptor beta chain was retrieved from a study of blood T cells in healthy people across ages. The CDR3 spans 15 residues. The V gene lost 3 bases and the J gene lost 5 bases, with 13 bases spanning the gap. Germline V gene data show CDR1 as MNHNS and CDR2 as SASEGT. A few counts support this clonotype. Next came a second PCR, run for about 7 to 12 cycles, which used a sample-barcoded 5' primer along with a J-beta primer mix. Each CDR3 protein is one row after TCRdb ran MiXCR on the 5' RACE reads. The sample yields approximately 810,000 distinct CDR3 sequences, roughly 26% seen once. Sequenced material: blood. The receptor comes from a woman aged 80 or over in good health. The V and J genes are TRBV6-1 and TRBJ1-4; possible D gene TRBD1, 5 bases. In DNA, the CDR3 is TGTGCCAGCAGTGAGGGAATCGGGGGGAATGAAAAACTGTTTTTT. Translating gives CASSEGIGGNEKLFF.